This T cell receptor (beta chain) was identified in a study of T cell responses to AZD1222 COVID-19 vaccine. Sequencing was performed with immunoSEQ multiplex PCR; in TCRdb, only in-frame clones are kept and a portion is missing. The sample contains roughly 160,000 clones, just over 90% of which appear only once. The length of the CDR3 is 16 residues. The germline CDR1 and CDR2 sequences are SGHRS and YFSETQ. Trimming pared 0 bases from V and 0 bases from J, leaving 11 bases between. The chain combines TRBV5-1 with TRBJ2-3; no clear D. Sample: peripheral blood, taken on day 0 of AZD1222 vaccination. The sequence derives from an adult in good health. The CDR3: CASSLDAISSTDTQYF. As DNA, the CDR3 is TGCGCCAGCAGCTTGGACGCGATTTCCAGCACAGATACGCAGTATTTT.